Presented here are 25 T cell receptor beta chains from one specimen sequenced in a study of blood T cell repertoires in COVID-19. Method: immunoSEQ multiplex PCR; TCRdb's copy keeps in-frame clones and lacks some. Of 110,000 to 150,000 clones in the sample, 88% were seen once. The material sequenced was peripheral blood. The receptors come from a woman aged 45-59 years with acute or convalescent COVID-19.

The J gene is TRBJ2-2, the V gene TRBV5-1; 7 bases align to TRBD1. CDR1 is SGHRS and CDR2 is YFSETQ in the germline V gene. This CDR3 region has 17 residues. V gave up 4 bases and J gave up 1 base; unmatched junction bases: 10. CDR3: CASSPRSRQGNTGELFF. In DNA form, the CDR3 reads TGCGCCAGCAGCCCACGGTCCCGACAGGGGAACACCGGGGAGCTGTTTTTT. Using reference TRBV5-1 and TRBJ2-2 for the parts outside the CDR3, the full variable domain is KAGVTQTPRYLIKTRGQQVTLSCSPISGHRSVSWYQQTPGQGLQFLFEYFSETQRNKGNFPGRFSGRQFSNSRSEMNVSTLELGDSALYLCASSPRSRQGNTGELFFGEGSRLTVL.

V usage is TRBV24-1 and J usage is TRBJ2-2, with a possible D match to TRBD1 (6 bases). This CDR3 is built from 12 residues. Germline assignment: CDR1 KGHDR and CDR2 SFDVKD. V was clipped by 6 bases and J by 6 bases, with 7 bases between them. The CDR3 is CATSPGAGELFF. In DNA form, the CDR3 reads TGTGCCACCAGTCCAGGGGCCGGGGAGCTGTTTTTT.

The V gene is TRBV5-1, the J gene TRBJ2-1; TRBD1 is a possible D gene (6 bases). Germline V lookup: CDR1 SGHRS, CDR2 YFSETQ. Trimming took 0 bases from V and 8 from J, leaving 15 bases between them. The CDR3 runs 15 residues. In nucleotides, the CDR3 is TGCGCCAGCAGCTTGGGGGGGCCCTTTGAGGATGAGCAGTTCTTC. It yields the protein CASSLGGPFEDEQFF. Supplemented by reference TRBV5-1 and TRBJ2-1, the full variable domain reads KAGVTQTPRYLIKTRGQQVTLSCSPISGHRSVSWYQQTPGQGLQFLFEYFSETQRNKGNFPGRFSGRQFSNSRSEMNVSTLELGDSALYLCASSLGGPFEDEQFFGPGTRLTVL.

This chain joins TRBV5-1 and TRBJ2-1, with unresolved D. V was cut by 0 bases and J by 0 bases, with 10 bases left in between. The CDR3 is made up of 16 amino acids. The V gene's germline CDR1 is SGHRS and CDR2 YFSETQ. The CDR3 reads CASSLVPGASYNEQFF. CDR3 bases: TGCGCCAGCAGCTTGGTACCAGGCGCCTCCTACAATGAGCAGTTCTTC.

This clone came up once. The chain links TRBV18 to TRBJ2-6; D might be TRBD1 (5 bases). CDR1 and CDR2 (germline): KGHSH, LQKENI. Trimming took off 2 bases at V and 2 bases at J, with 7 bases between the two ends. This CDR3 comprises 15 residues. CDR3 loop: CASSPGAPGANVLTF. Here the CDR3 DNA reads TGTGCCAGCTCACCAGGGGCGCCTGGGGCCAACGTCCTGACTTTC.

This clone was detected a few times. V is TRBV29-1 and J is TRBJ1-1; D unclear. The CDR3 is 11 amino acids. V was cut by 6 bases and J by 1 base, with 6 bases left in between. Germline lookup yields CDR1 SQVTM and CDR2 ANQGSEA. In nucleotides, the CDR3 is TGCAGCGTCATACAGAACACTGAAGCTTTCTTT. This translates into CSVIQNTEAFF.

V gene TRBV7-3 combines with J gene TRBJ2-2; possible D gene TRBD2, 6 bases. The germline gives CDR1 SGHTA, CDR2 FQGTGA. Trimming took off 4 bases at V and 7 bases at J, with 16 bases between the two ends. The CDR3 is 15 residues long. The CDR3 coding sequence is TGTGCCAGCAGCTCCCGGGACTCGAACGGCGGGGAGCTGTTTTTT. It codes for CASSSRDSNGGELFF.

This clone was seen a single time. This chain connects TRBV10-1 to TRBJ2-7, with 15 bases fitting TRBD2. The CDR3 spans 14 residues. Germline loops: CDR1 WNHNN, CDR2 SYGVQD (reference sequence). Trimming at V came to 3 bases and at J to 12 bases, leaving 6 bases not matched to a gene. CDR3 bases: TGCGCCAGCAGTGATGGACTAGCGGGAGGGCCATTGTACTTC. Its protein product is CASSDGLAGGPLYF.

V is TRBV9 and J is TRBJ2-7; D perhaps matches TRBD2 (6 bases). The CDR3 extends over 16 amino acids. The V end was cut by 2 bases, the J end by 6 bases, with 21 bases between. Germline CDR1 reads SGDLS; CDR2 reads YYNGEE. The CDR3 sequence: CASSVSAGQVIGEQYF. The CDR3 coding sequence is TGTGCCAGCAGCGTCTCGGCGGGGCAGGTGATAGGCGAGCAGTACTTC.

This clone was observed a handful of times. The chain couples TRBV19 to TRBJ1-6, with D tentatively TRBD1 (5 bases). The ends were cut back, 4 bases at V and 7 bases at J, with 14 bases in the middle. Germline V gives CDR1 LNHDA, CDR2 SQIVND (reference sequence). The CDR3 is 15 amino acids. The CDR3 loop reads CASSTSRDGNSPLHF. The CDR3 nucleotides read TGTGCCAGTAGTACCTCCAGGGATGGGAATTCACCCCTCCACTTT.

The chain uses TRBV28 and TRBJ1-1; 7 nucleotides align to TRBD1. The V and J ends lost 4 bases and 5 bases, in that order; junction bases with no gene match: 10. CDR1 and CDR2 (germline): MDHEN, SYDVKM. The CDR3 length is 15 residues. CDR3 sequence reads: CASSSPGTARTEAFF. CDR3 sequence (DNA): TGTGCCAGCAGTTCGCCCGGGACAGCGCGGACTGAAGCTTTCTTT. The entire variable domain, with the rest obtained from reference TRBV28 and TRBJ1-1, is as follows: DVKVTQSSRYLVKRTGEKVFLECVQDMDHENMFWYRQDPGLGLRLIYFSYDVKMKEKGDIPEGYSVSREKKERFSLILESASTNQTSMYLCASSSPGTARTEAFFGQGTRLTVV.

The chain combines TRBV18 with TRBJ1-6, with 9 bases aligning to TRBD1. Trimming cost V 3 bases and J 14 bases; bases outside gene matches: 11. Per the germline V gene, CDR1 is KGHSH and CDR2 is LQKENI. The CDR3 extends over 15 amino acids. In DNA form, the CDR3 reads TGTGCCAGCTCACCCGGGACAGGGCGCCAGCTATCCCTCCACTTT. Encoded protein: CASSPGTGRQLSLHF.

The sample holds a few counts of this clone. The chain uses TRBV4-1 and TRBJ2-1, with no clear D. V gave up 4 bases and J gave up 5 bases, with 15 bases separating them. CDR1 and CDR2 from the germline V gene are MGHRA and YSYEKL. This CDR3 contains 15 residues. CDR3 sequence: CASSPGLRSNNEQFF. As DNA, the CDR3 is TGCGCCAGCAGCCCTGGGTTGCGGTCGAACAATGAGCAGTTCTTC.

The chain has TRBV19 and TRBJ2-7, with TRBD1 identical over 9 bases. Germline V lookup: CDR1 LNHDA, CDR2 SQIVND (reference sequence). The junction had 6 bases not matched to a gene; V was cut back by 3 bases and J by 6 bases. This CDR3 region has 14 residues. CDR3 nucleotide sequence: TGTGCCAGTAGTATGGGACAGGGTGGAATCGAGCAGTACTTC. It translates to CASSMGQGGIEQYF.

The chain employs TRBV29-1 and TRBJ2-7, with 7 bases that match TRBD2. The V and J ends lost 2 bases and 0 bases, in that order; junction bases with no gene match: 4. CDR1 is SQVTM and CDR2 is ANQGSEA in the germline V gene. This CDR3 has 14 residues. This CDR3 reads CSVETRESSYEQYF. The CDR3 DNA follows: TGCAGCGTTGAAACGCGGGAGAGCTCCTACGAGCAGTACTTC.

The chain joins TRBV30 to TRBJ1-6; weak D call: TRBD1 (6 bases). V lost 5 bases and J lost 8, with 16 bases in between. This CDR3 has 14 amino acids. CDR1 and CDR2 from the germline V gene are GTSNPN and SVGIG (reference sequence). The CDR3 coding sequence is TGTGCCTGGGTTTTCACAGGGTCCGATTCACCCCTCCACTTT. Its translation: CAWVFTGSDSPLHF.

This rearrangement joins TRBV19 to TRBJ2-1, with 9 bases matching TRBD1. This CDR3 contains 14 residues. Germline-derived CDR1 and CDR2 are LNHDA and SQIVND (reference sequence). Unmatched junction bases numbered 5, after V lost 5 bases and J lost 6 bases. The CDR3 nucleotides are TGTGCCAGTAGTCCGGGACAGGGCATCAATGAGCAGTTCTTC. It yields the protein CASSPGQGINEQFF.

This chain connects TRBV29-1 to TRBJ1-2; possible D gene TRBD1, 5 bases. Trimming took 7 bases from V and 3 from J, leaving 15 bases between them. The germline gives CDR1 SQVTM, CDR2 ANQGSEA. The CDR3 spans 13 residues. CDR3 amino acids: CSGGEASDYGYTF. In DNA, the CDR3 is TGCAGCGGAGGGGAGGCTTCGGACTATGGCTACACCTTC.

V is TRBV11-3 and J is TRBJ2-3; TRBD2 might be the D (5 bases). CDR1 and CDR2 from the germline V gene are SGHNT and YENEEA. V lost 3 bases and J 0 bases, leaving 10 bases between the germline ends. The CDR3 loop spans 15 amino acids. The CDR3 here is CASSLLATSTDTQYF. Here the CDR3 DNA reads TGTGCCAGCAGCTTGTTAGCGACTAGCACAGATACGCAGTATTTT.

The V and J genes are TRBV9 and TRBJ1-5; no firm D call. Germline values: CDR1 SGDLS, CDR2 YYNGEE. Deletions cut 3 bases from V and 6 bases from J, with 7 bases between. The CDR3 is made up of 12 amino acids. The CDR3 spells CASSGLTQPQHF. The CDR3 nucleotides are TGTGCCAGCAGCGGACTTACTCAGCCCCAGCATTTT.

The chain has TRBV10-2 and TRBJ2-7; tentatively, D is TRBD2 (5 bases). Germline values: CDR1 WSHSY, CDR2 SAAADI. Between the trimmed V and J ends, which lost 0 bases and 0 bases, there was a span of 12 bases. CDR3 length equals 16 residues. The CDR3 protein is CASSESRAQSSYEQYF. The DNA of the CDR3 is TGCGCCAGCAGTGAGTCGCGGGCGCAGAGCTCCTACGAGCAGTACTTC.

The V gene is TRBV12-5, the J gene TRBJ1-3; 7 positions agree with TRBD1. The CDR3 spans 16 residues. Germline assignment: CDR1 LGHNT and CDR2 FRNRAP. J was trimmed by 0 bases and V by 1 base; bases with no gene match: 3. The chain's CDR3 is CASGLGDSGSGNTIYF. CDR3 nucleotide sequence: TGTGCTAGTGGTTTGGGGGACAGTGGCTCTGGAAACACCATATATTTT.

The CDR3 region is CASTQGLAGLTDTQYF. The CDR3 DNA reads TGTGCCAGCACCCAGGGACTAGCGGGACTCACAGATACGCAGTATTTT. The V call is TRBV27, the J call TRBJ2-3; 13 positions match TRBD2. The CDR3 is made up of 16 amino acids. The V gene's germline CDR1 is MNHEY and CDR2 SMNVEV (reference sequence). V dropped 7 bases and J dropped 2; count of bases not matched to a gene: 6.

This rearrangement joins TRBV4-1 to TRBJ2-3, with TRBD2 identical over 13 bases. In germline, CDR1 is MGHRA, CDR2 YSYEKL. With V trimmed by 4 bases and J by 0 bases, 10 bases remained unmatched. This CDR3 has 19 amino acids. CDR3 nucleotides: TGCGCCAGCAGCCCTGTCGGACTAGCGGGAGATTTTAGCACAGATACGCAGTATTTT. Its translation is CASSPVGLAGDFSTDTQYF.

The CDR3 sequence is CASSQTGRMDGYTF. Written as DNA, the CDR3 is TGTGCCAGCAGCCAGACAGGGAGGATGGATGGCTACACCTTC. V and J are TRBV6-5 and TRBJ1-2; 7 bases match TRBD1. The CDR3 spans 14 residues. The germline V gene encodes CDR1 MNHEY and CDR2 SVGAGI. Trimming removed 6 bases from V and 6 bases from J; junction bases left unmatched: 10.